Below are 20 T cell receptor beta chains sequenced from a single sample in a study of T cells after yellow fever vaccination (dated by TCRdb to between 2019 and 2020). Library preparation was by 5' RACE. The sequencer was an Illumina HiSeq 2500. TCRdb reprocessing: public reads trimmed at Q25 with fastp, clones called with MiXCR, in-frame beta chains kept. Rows merge per CDR3 protein into single entries with the most common DNA and genes. This sample lists 150,000 to 200,000 distinct CDR3 sequences; roughly 6.2% were detected once. Less than 3.5% of the sample is taken by the ten largest. What this sample's treatment or condition label stands for: live attenuated yellow fever vaccine strain. The sequencing here drew on CD4+ T cells sorted from PBMCs, taken on the day of the first yellow fever vaccination. The receptors derive from a man between 18 and 35 years old who received the YFV17D yellow fever vaccine.

At least ten counts were recorded for this clonotype. The rearrangement joins TRBV20-1 to TRBJ2-7, with no clear D. From germline, CDR1 is DFQATT and CDR2 SNEGSKA (reference sequence). V shed 1 base and J shed 5 bases, with 6 bases lying between them. This CDR3 comprises 11 residues. CDR3 residues: CSARAHHEQYV. The CDR3 nucleotides are TGCAGTGCTAGAGCCCACCACGAGCAGTACGTC.

This clonotype was seen at least ten times. V usage is TRBV12-3 or TRBV12-4 and J usage is TRBJ2-3; D unclear. The CDR3 loop spans 12 amino acids. The V end lost 5 bases, the J end lost 6 bases, and 9 bases lay between the germline ends. The CDR3 DNA sequence: TGTGCCAGCAGTCCTACGTGGGATACGCAGTATTTT. Translation: CASSPTWDTQYF.

This clonotype was observed at least ten times. J is TRBJ2-1 and V is TRBV20-1; TRBD1 is a possible D gene (5 bases). Between the trimmed V and J ends, which lost 1 base and 3 bases, there was a span of 7 bases. From germline, CDR1 is DFQATT and CDR2 SNEGSKA (reference sequence). The CDR3 has 13 amino acids. CDR3 sequence reads: CSARGGFYNEQFF. CDR3 DNA sequence: TGCAGTGCTAGAGGGGGCTTCTACAATGAGCAGTTCTTC.

This clonotype was seen a handful of times. The chain is built from TRBV6-2 or TRBV6-3 and TRBJ1-4; D is unclear. The CDR3 sequence is 14 residues long. The V gene lost 10 bases and the J gene lost 0 bases, with 12 bases spanning the gap. Germline V CDR1 and CDR2: MNHEY, SVGEGT. The CDR3 DNA reads TGTGCCACCCAGCGGAGGTCAACTAATGAAAAACTGTTTTTT. Protein sequence: CATQRRSTNEKLFF.

This clonotype was seen repeatedly, ten times or more. V gene TRBV20-1 combines with J gene TRBJ2-2; 9 nucleotides agree with TRBD2. The CDR3 has 16 residues. Germline CDR1 reads DFQATT; CDR2 reads SNEGSKA (reference sequence). With 0 bases clipped from V and 6 bases from J, the junction kept 8 bases outside the gene matches. As DNA, the CDR3 is TGCAGTGCTAGAGATTTCCGCGGGGGGGCCGCCGGGGAGCTGTTTTTT. It specifies CSARDFRGGAAGELFF.

This clonotype was seen many times. This chain connects TRBV5-5 to TRBJ2-7; D call uncertain. Germline V gives CDR1 SGHKS, CDR2 YYEKEE (reference sequence). V was shortened by 2 bases and J by 1 base, with 10 bases between the two germline ends. CDR3 length: 14 amino acids. CDR3 coding DNA: TGTGCCAGCAGCTTACGCGCAGAATCCTACGAGCAGTACTTC. It specifies CASSLRAESYEQYF.

This clonotype was counted a few times. V gene TRBV7-9 combines with J gene TRBJ1-3; D unclear. The CDR3 runs 16 residues. Germline values: CDR1 SEHNR, CDR2 FQNEAQ (reference sequence). V lost 8 bases, J lost 4 bases, and 21 bases lay in between. The CDR3 region has the DNA TGTGCCAGCGCCTTGGAGGCCGGTTACTTAGGAAACACCATATATTTT. This sequence encodes CASALEAGYLGNTIYF.

This clonotype was recorded at least ten times. The chain uses TRBV10-3 and TRBJ2-3, with 12 nucleotides matching TRBD2. The CDR3 totals 14 residues. V shed 9 bases, J shed 6 bases, and the junction held 7 bases outside the gene matches. Germline CDR1 is ENHRY and CDR2 is SYGVKD. CDR3 nucleotides: TGTGCCATACGAACCGGGACTAGCGGGGATACGCAGTATTTT. As protein: CAIRTGTSGDTQYF.

This clonotype was seen a few times. The genes are TRBV7-2 and TRBJ1-3, with D hard to call. The V end lost 1 base, the J end lost 0 bases, and 10 bases lay between the germline ends. This CDR3 has 16 amino acids. Germline V lookup: CDR1 SGHTA, CDR2 FQGNSA. CDR3: CASSLDQLGSGNTIYF. CDR3 coding DNA: TGTGCCAGCAGCTTAGATCAATTGGGCTCTGGAAACACCATATATTTT.

The chain carries TRBV7-9 and TRBJ2-7; 7 nucleotides line up with TRBD1. The CDR3 runs 14 residues. The junction had 9 bases not matched to a gene; V was cut back by 5 bases and J by 5 bases. CDR1 is SEHNR and CDR2 is FQNEAQ in the germline V gene (reference sequence). This CDR3 reads CASSPTGVRNEQYF. The CDR3 nucleotides read TGTGCCAGCAGCCCCACAGGGGTCAGGAACGAGCAGTACTTC.

This clonotype was recorded at least ten times. The chain joins TRBV5-1 to TRBJ2-5; a possible D gene is TRBD1 (5 bases). The CDR3 runs 18 residues. Per germline, CDR1 SGHRS and CDR2 YFSETQ. Between the trimmed V and J ends, which lost 1 base and 0 bases, there was a span of 19 bases. As DNA, the CDR3 is TGCGCCAGCAGCTTGTTGGGCAGGGCGGAAAGGAACCAAGAGACCCAGTACTTC. Encoded protein: CASSLLGRAERNQETQYF.

The sample holds many counts of this clonotype. The chain joins TRBV7-2 to TRBJ2-3; unclear D gene. The germline CDR1 and CDR2 sequences are SGHTA and FQGNSA. The CDR3 loop spans 12 amino acids. With 3 bases removed from V and 4 bases from J, the gap between germline ends came to 5 bases. CDR3 DNA sequence: TGTGCCAGCAGCTTCTCTTCAGATACGCAGTATTTT. This sequence encodes CASSFSSDTQYF.

This clonotype appeared a few times. The chain recombines TRBV15 with TRBJ2-7; 10 positions agree with TRBD1. The J segment lost 6 bases and the V segment lost 1 base, leaving 9 bases of the junction unmatched. The CDR3 covers 16 residues. CDR1 is LNHNV, CDR2 YYDKDF, per germline (reference sequence). CDR3 DNA sequence: TGTGCCACCAGCAGAGTGCCTGGACAGGGGGGGAGCGAGCAGTACTTC. Residues: CATSRVPGQGGSEQYF.

Ten or more counts support this clonotype. The chain is built from TRBV5-1 and TRBJ2-4, with D perhaps matching TRBD2 (6 bases). This CDR3 has 15 residues. Germline CDR1 and CDR2: SGHRS and YFSETQ. V lost 0 bases to trimming and J lost 5 bases, with 12 bases between them. CDR3 in amino acids: CASSLDRTGENIQYF. The CDR3 DNA reads TGCGCCAGCAGCTTGGATCGGACGGGGGAAAACATTCAGTACTTC. The variable domain in full, completed from reference TRBV5-1 and TRBJ2-4, reads KAGVTQTPRYLIKTRGQQVTLSCSPISGHRSVSWYQQTPGQGLQFLFEYFSETQRNKGNFPGRFSGRQFSNSRSEMNVSTLELGDSALYLCASSLDRTGENIQYFGAGTRLSVL.

This clonotype was found a few times. The chain links TRBV6-5 to TRBJ1-5, with TRBD1 identical over 7 bases. Germline V gene data show CDR1 as MNHEY and CDR2 as SVGAGI. The CDR3 is 16 amino acids. Unmatched junction bases numbered 7, after V lost 4 bases and J lost 1 base. The chain's CDR3 is CASSSTGVSSNQPQHF. CDR3 DNA: TGTGCCAGCAGTTCCACAGGGGTGTCGAGCAATCAGCCCCAGCATTTT.

This clonotype was seen ten or more times. The chain combines TRBV20-1 with TRBJ2-3, with TRBD2 identical over 11 bases. Germline V CDR1 and CDR2: DFQATT, SNEGSKA (reference sequence). V lost 6 bases, J lost 2 bases, and 7 bases stayed unmatched. The CDR3 has 15 amino acids. CDR3 DNA sequence: TGCAGTGCCAACCTAGCGGGGGGCTTCACAGATACGCAGTATTTT. Translating it yields CSANLAGGFTDTQYF.

This clonotype was detected many times. The CDR3 here is CSARGSAGGSQDTQYF. In DNA, the CDR3 is TGCAGTGCGAGGGGATCGGCGGGGGGTTCGCAGGATACGCAGTATTTT. The chain carries TRBV20-1 and TRBJ2-3, with 8 nucleotides matching TRBD2. Unmatched junction bases numbered 17, after V lost 6 bases and J lost 6 bases. Germline CDR1 DFQATT, CDR2 SNEGSKA (reference sequence). The CDR3 totals 16 residues.

The table lists this clonotype with many counts. The chain couples TRBV24-1 to TRBJ2-1, with 9 bases fitting TRBD1. With 6 bases clipped from V and 10 bases from J, the junction kept 9 bases outside the gene matches. CDR3 length: 14 amino acids. In germline, CDR1 is KGHDR, CDR2 SFDVKD. DNA for the CDR3: TGTGCCACCAGTCAAGGACAGGGGTACTGGGAGCAGTTCTTC. Translated: CATSQGQGYWEQFF.

This clonotype was seen repeatedly, ten times or more. J is TRBJ2-3 and V is TRBV20-1; 14 positions match TRBD2. Germline-derived CDR1 and CDR2 are DFQATT and SNEGSKA (reference sequence). The trim removed 7 bases at V and 6 bases at J, leaving 9 bases unmatched. The CDR3 runs 15 residues. CDR3 DNA sequence: TGCAGTGGAATACGACTAGCGGGGGGGAAGGATACGCAGTATTTT. Translating gives CSGIRLAGGKDTQYF.

This clonotype was picked up many times. This chain connects TRBV5-1 to TRBJ2-5; D gene uncertain. Trimming stripped 3 bases from V and 2 bases from J, with 20 bases between. CDR1 and CDR2 from the germline V gene are SGHRS and YFSETQ. CDR3 size: 17 residues. The CDR3 coding sequence is TGCGCCAGCAGCTCCCGGCCCGCGGAAGGATATCAAGAGACCCAGTACTTC. Amino acids: CASSSRPAEGYQETQYF. The full variable domain, with the rest looked up from reference TRBV5-1 and TRBJ2-5, is KAGVTQTPRYLIKTRGQQVTLSCSPISGHRSVSWYQQTPGQGLQFLFEYFSETQRNKGNFPGRFSGRQFSNSRSEMNVSTLELGDSALYLCASSSRPAEGYQETQYFGPGTRLLVL.